A selection of T cell receptor beta chains follows, all from one sample in a study of T-cell reconstitution after alpha-beta-depleted transplantation in children. TCRdb processed the PCR reads anew with MiXCR; each CDR3 protein has one entry. This table holds about 92,000 distinct CDR3 sequences, 9% to 15% found once. Sample: PBMCs from the stem cell graft donor, taken from the stem cell graft. The receptors derive from a human donor who donated a stem cell graft to a child with inherited bone marrow failure. CDR3s leave out the opening cysteine and the closing phenylalanine or tryptophan.

v_call cdr3_aa
TRBV30 AWSFNSIGELF
TRBV9 ASSQRDYNEQF
TRBV11-2 ASSSYSTPGNTIY
TRBV11-2 ASSPPTGLDTGELF
TRBV4-2 ASSQDRDSLAD
TRBV7-2 ASSSRPPGTSGSRADTQY
TRBV7-2 ASSLANTIY
TRBV7-9 ASSVTGREAF
TRBV18 ASSSNEQY
TRBV9 ASGRIYGQY
TRBV5-5 ASSRYGTDEKLF
TRBV5-1 ASSLGQYNSPLH
TRBV10-3 AIRDSLTDTQY
TRBV7-2 ASSLQAPAEQF
TRBV7-2 ASSLVAGATEAF
TRBV29-1 SVALGSYEQY
TRBV12-3/TRBV12-4 ASSRGAGSVEQY
TRBV11-1 ASSPSRLAGDNEQF
TRBV7-2 ASSLAMQGAT
TRBV5-1 ASSSHRGGYEQY
TRBV19 AAYEQY
TRBV20-1 SAQLAGTQY
TRBV7-2 ASSLWETGEQY
TRBV9 ASSGAGTDGRDTQY
TRBV11-1 ASSSPVGGGQGANEQF
TRBV5-1 ASRTSGGNTDTQY
TRBV4-3 ASSLNRDEQY
TRBV19 ASSIEETQY
TRBV5-1 ASKGQGASNEQF
TRBV12-1 ASSSPRTGGPEQY
TRBV12-5 ASGPLQGKAF
TRBV7-2 ASSPTGGGQETQY
TRBV7-2 ASSSGLQETQY
TRBV4-3 ASSQDRRTRSYEQY
TRBV12-3/TRBV12-4 ASRYGTGGSGELF
TRBV20-1 SVPTGTPNEQY
TRBV7-2 ASRDGNYGYT
TRBV19 ASSNLQTVNYGYT
TRBV9 ASSVGGAPYEQY
TRBV29-1 SVAPGQGMNTEAF
TRBV5-1 ASSFGLAGDLDEQF
TRBV20-1 SARGLVNEQF
TRBV18 ASSPLGTGGPSTDTQY
TRBV24-1 ATSDGQGGTQPQH
TRBV20-1 SAPTGGELGYT
TRBV6-5 ASSSLSSGANVLT
TRBV6-5 ASSSTVLTEAF
TRBV28 ASSSGTGELF
TRBV19 ASKKGLLSAVEAF
TRBV19 ASERTLRVYEQY
TRBV5-1 ASSWGGQGNTEAF
TRBV28 ASCFGDGEQF
TRBV4-3 ASSQEGRSYYEQY
TRBV30 AWSEGLSYSTDTQY
TRBV4-2 GSGLYNSPLH
TRBV11-2 ASSQTVAKNIQY
TRBV7-8 ASSDERNQPQH
TRBV20-1 SARARGIGGYGYT